The TCR beta chain described here comes from a study of cytomegalovirus exposure and HLA in healthy donors. Overall study findings and caveats: CMV serostatus was the only recorded immune exposure for donors.

The PCR ran on 60 Vbeta and 13 Jbeta primers. Here immunoSEQ multiplex PCR was the method, and the copy in TCRdb shows in-frame clones only, minus some. The sample lists fewer than 300,000 clones; approximately 80% were seen once. CDR3 size: 14 residues. The germline V gene has CDR1 SQVTM and CDR2 ANQGSEA. In the case of this clone: The antigen is not known. An end of the junction differs from the germline gene, which may be a read error.

The chain couples TRBV29-1 to TRBJ1-1, with no clear D. This TCR was recovered from a girl between 2 and 10 years old in good health and CMV-seronegative. The sequencing input was PBMCs. This CDR3 reads CSVEYLARKTGAFF. The CDR3 DNA is TGCAGCGTTGAATACTTAGCCCGGAAAACTGGAGCTTTCTTT.